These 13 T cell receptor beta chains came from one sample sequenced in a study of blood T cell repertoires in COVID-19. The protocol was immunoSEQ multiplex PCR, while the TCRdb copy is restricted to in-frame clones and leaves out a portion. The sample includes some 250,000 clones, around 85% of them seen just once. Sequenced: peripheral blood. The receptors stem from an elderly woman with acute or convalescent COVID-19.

The CDR3 region is CASSLLGGGGYTF. The CDR3 DNA is TGTGCCAGCAGTTTACTCGGGGGGGGTGGCTACACCTTC. This chain connects TRBV28 to TRBJ1-2; a weak D match, TRBD1 (5 bases). Per germline, CDR1 MDHEN and CDR2 SYDVKM. V lost 2 bases and J 7 bases, leaving 11 bases between the germline ends. CDR3 length equals 13 residues.

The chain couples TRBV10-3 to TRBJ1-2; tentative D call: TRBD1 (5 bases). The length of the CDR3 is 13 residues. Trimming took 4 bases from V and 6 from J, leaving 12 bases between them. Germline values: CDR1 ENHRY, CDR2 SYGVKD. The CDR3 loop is CAISAGGGNGYTF. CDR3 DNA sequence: TGTGCCATCAGTGCCGGGGGGGGAAATGGCTACACCTTC.

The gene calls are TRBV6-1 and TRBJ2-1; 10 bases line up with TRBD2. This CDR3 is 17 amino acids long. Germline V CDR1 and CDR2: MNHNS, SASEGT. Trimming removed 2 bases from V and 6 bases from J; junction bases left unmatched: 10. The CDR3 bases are TGTGCCAGCAGTGAAAGGTCGGGGGCTAGCGGGGGCAATGAGCAGTTCTTC. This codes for CASSERSGASGGNEQFF.

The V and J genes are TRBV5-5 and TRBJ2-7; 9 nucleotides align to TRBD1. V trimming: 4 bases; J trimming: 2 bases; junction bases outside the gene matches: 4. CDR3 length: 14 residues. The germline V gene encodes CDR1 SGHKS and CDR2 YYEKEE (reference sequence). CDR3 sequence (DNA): TGTGCCAGCAGCCCCAGACAGGGGGCCTACGAGCAGTACTTC. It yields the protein CASSPRQGAYEQYF.

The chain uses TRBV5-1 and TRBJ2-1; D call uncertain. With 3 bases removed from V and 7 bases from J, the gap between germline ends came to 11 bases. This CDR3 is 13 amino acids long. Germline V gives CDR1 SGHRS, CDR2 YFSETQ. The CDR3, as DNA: TGCGCCAGCAGCTGGGTGGCAGGTAATGAGCAGTTCTTC. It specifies CASSWVAGNEQFF.

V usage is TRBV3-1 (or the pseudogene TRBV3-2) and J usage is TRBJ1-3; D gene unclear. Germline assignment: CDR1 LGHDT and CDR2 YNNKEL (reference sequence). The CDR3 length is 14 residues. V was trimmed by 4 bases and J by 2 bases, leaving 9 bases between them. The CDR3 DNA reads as TGTGCCAGCAGCCTTTCAGGTACTGGAAACACCATATATTTT. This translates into CASSLSGTGNTIYF.

CDR3 amino acids: CASSQQGSLGEQYF. The DNA of the CDR3 is TGTGCCAGCAGTCAACAGGGTAGCCTAGGCGAGCAGTACTTC. This chain joins TRBV6-6 and TRBJ2-7; D is perhaps TRBD1 (6 bases). Germline lookup yields CDR1 MNHNY and CDR2 SVGAGI (reference sequence). The CDR3 loop spans 14 amino acids. Trimming pared 5 bases from V and 6 bases from J, leaving 17 bases between.

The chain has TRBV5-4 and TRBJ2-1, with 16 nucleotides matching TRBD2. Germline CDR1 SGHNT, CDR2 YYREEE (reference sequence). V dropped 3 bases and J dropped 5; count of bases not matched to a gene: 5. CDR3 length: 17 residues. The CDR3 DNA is TGTGCCAGCAGCTCGGGACTAGCGGGGGGGCGACACAATGAGCAGTTCTTC. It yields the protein CASSSGLAGGRHNEQFF.

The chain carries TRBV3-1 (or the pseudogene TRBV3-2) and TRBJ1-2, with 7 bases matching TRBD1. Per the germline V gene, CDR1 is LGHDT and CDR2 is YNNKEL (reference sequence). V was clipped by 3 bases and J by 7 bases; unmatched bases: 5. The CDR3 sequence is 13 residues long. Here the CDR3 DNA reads TGTGCCAGCAGCCATGCAGGGGGTCTTGGCTACACCTTC. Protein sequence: CASSHAGGLGYTF.

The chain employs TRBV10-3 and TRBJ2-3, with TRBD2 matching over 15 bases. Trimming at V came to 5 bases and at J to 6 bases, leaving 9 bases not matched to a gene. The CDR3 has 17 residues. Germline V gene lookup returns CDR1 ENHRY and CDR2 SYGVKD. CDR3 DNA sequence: TGTGCCATCAGTCCTGGACTAGCGGGGGGGCAATCCGATACGCAGTATTTT. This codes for CAISPGLAGGQSDTQYF.

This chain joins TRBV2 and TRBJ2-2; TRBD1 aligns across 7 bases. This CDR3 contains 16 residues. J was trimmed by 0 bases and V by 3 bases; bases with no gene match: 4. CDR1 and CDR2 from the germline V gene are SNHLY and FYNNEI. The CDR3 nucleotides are TGTGCCAGCAGTGATGGGCAGGGGGCGAACACCGGGGAGCTGTTTTTT. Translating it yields CASSDGQGANTGELFF. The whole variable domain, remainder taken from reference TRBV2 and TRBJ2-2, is EPEVTQTPSHQVTQMGQEVILRCVPISNHLYFYWYRQILGQKVEFLVSFYNNEISEKSEIFDDQFSVERPDGSNFTLKIRSTKLEDSAMYFCASSDGQGANTGELFFGEGSRLTVL.

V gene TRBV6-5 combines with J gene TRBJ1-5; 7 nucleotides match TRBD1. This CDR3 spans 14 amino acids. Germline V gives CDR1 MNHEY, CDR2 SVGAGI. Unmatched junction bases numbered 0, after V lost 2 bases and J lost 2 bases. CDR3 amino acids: CASSYGTGNQPQHF. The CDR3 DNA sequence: TGTGCCAGCAGTTACGGGACAGGCAATCAGCCCCAGCATTTT.

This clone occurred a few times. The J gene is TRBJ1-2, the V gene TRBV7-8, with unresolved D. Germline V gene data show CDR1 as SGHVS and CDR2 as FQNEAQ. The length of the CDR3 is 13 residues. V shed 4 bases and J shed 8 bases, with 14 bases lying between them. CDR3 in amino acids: CASSSGLSTGYTF. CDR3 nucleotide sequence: TGTGCCAGCAGCTCCGGGTTAAGTACGGGCTACACCTTC.